Listed below are T cell receptor beta chains from one sample, sequenced in a study of T cell clonotyping in hematopoietic cell transplantation. The method was immunoSEQ multiplex PCR; TCRdb's version includes in-frame clones alone and lacks a portion of them. This sample has some 40,000 clones, with 95% found just once. The specimen sequenced was peripheral blood mononuclear cells. Receptors originate from a man aged 30 to 45 in good health. Some clones in this sample may be carry-over from other donors' samples. Each CDR3 is given with its conserved first and last residue. D genes are given only for firm matches. Clone size, where shown, is once, few, many, or a class for clones that have expanded.

.	TRBV5-6	.	TRBJ2-7	TGTGCCAGCAGCTCTCAGGGTTACGAGCAGTACTTC	CASSSQGYEQYF
.	TRBV19	.	TRBJ1-1	TGTGCCAGTAGTTTAACTTCTGGCACCTATAACACTGAAGCTTTCTTT	CASSLTSGTYNTEAFF
.	TRBV7-8	.	TRBJ2-5	TGTGCCAGCAGCAGGGACGTAAAGACCCAGTACTTC	CASSRDVKTQYF
.	TRBV5-4	.	TRBJ1-3	TGTGCCAGCAGCTTTCAGGGAGGCGGAAACACCATATATTTT	CASSFQGGGNTIYF
once	TRBV5-1	.	TRBJ1-1	TGCGCCAGCAGCACCGGACGGGGAAACACTGAAGCTTTCTTT	CASSTGRGNTEAFF
.	TRBV29-1	.	TRBJ2-1	TGCAGCGCTGGGGTGAGCTCCTACAATGAGCAGTTCTTC	CSAGVSSYNEQFF
.	TRBV5-6	TRBD2	TRBJ2-7	TGTGCCAGCAGCTTGGGTCTAGCGGGAGCCTCCTACGAGCAGTACTTC	CASSLGLAGASYEQYF
.	TRBV7-2	.	TRBJ2-7	TGTGCCAGCTCCGTTAGGGGAACCCACTCCTACGAGCAGTACTTC	CASSVRGTHSYEQYF
.	TRBV4-1	.	TRBJ1-6	TGCGCCAGCAGCTTACCCCTCCCAGAGGAGTATAATTCACCCCTCCACTTT	CASSLPLPEEYNSPLHF
once	TRBV5-6	TRBD2	TRBJ2-1	TGTGCCAGCAGCGGGACTAGAACCGGTGAGCAGTTCTTC	CASSGTRTGEQFF
.	TRBV18	.	TRBJ1-1	TGTGCCAGCTCACCCCAGGGGACTGAAGCTTTCTTT	CASSPQGTEAFF
.	TRBV5-1	.	TRBJ1-5	TGCGCCAGCAGCTTGGCCTACAGGGACCAGCCCCAGCATTTT	CASSLAYRDQPQHF
.	TRBV6-1	.	TRBJ1-5	TGTGCCAGCGGGCCTAGGACAGACACAAATCAGCCCCAGCATTTT	CASGPRTDTNQPQHF
.	TRBV6-5	.	TRBJ1-2	TGTGCCAGCAGTTTGTCGCAGGGCATCGGTGCCACCTTC	CASSLSQGIGATF
.	TRBV29-1	TRBD1	TRBJ2-3	TGCAGCGTCGAAGGGGGCGAGGGACGCACAGATACGCAGTATTTT	CSVEGGEGRTDTQYF
once	TRBV19	TRBD1	TRBJ1-5	TGTGCCAGTGACGGACAGGGGTATCAGCCCCAGCATTTT	CASDGQGYQPQHF
.	TRBV11-2	.	TRBJ2-7	TGTGCCAGCAGCTTAGGGTGGGCCGGTTACGAGCAGTACTTC	CASSLGWAGYEQYF
.	TRBV5-5	.	TRBJ1-1	TGTGCCAGCAGTTTGGGGCGGCCCATGGGCACTGAAGCTTTCTTT	CASSLGRPMGTEAFF
.	TRBV14	TRBD2	TRBJ2-1	TGTGCCAGCAGCCCCGGGACTAGCGGTTTTCCTGATGGTGAGCAGTTCTTC	CASSPGTSGFPDGEQFF
.	TRBV29-1	.	TRBJ1-1	TGCAGCGTTGCACTGTTTTTAGCACGGAACACTGAAGCTTTCTTT	CSVALFLARNTEAFF